This TCR beta chain was recorded in a study of control samples from healthy donors and cancer patients. Profiling relied on immunoSEQ multiplex PCR, and the TCRdb table lists in-frame clones only, not all of them. Here the sample spans over 100,000 clones, around 93% being singletons. Germline CDR1 SQVTM, CDR2 ANQGSEA. The CDR3 sequence is 17 residues long. V was trimmed by 2 bases and J by 5 bases, leaving 25 bases between them. Specimen: blood. This chain uses TRBV29-1 with TRBJ2-7, with D possibly being TRBD1 or TRBD2 (5 bases each). This TCR was recovered from a woman aged 45 to 65 in good health. CDR3 residues: CSVEYLRGPKFLHEQYF. The CDR3 DNA follows: TGCAGCGTTGAATATTTGAGGGGACCCAAGTTTTTGCACGAGCAGTACTTC.